Shown below are 8 T cell receptor beta chains from a single sample sequenced in a study of blood T cell repertoires in COVID-19. Data came from immunoSEQ multiplex PCR; TCRdb stores just in-frame clones and leaves some out. The sample yields hundreds of thousands of clones, 70% to 85% seen once. The sequencing sample was made of peripheral blood. The receptors derive from a woman aged 40 to 49 with active or convalescent COVID-19.

This clone was detected only a few times. The chain is built from TRBV5-4 and TRBJ2-7; D may be TRBD2 (6 bases). CDR1 and CDR2 from the germline V gene are SGHNT and YYREEE (reference sequence). The CDR3 is 13 amino acids. V was cut by 2 bases and J by 3 bases, with 9 bases left in between. Here the CDR3 reads CASSFGSDYEQYF. The CDR3 DNA is TGTGCCAGCAGCTTCGGGAGCGACTACGAGCAGTACTTC.

The V and J genes are TRBV6-5 and TRBJ2-3, with 11 bases lining up with TRBD2. Trimming removed 6 bases from V and 3 bases from J; junction bases left unmatched: 5. Looked up from germline, CDR1 is MNHEY and CDR2 is SVGAGI. There are 15 residues in the CDR3. The CDR3 region is CASRRLAGSTDTQYF. CDR3 in DNA: TGTGCCAGCAGACGACTAGCGGGGTCGACAGATACGCAGTATTTT.

This sequence joins TRBV18 and TRBJ2-2; D is perhaps TRBD2 (5 bases). Deletions cut 4 bases from V and 5 bases from J, with 14 bases between. Germline V lookup: CDR1 KGHSH, CDR2 LQKENI. The CDR3 sequence is 15 residues long. CDR3: CASSREAPGTGELFF. In nucleotides, the CDR3 is TGTGCCAGCTCACGTGAAGCTCCGGGGACCGGGGAGCTGTTTTTT.

The rearrangement joins TRBV11-2 to TRBJ2-1; TRBD2 might be the D (6 bases). The CDR3 runs 15 residues. Germline CDR1 and CDR2: SGHAT and FQNNGV. V lost 4 bases to trimming and J lost 2 bases, with 12 bases between them. This CDR3 reads CASSSLANPYNEQFF. The CDR3 bases are TGTGCCAGCAGCTCACTAGCTAACCCCTACAATGAGCAGTTCTTC.

The chain links TRBV5-4 to TRBJ1-2; TRBD1 aligns across 7 bases. From germline, CDR1 is SGHNT and CDR2 YYREEE (reference sequence). The CDR3 has 14 amino acids. The V segment lost 3 bases and the J segment 3 bases; nucleotides outside the gene matches: 5. The CDR3, as DNA: TGTGCCAGCAGCTCCGGACAGGACTACTATGGCTACACCTTC. This sequence encodes CASSSGQDYYGYTF.

CDR3 DNA sequence: TGTGCCAGCAGTTTAGGGCAGGATACGCAGTATTTT. Translated, it gives CASSLGQDTQYF. This rearrangement joins TRBV28 to TRBJ2-3; D unresolved. V gave up 2 bases and J gave up 6 bases, with 6 bases separating them. CDR3 length: 12 amino acids. CDR1 is MDHEN and CDR2 is SYDVKM in the germline V gene.

The chain joins TRBV7-9 to TRBJ1-2; D gene unclear. The CDR3 is made up of 14 amino acids. Trimming stripped 1 base from V and 6 bases from J, with 12 bases between. Germline values: CDR1 SEHNR, CDR2 FQNEAQ (reference sequence). CDR3 amino acids: CASSLDGQVHGYTF. CDR3 bases: TGTGCCAGCAGCTTAGACGGCCAGGTCCATGGCTACACCTTC.

CDR3 DNA sequence: TGTGCCAGAAGCTTGGGGGGACAGGGATCTAATGAAAAACTGTTTTTT. Amino acids: CARSLGGQGSNEKLFF. The V gene is TRBV5-3, the J gene TRBJ1-4; 9 positions agree with TRBD1. TRBV5-3 is treated as an ORF (open reading frame) with a function not yet certain. V lost 0 bases, J lost 3 bases, and 3 bases stayed unmatched. The CDR3 covers 16 residues.